The present T cell receptor beta chain was sequenced within a study of T cell responses to AZD1222 COVID-19 vaccine. For this clone: Its target is not known.

Study-level findings and limits: Clonal diversity was possibly underestimated; the donors were predominantly white British and more often female. Repertoire sampling occurred only after the peak T cell response.

Repertoires were generated with immunoSEQ multiplex PCR, while TCRdb's copy carries only in-frame clones and drops some. This sample has about 150,000 clones; about nine tenths occur once, and the top ten carry 1.3% to 1.5%. The CDR3 consists of 16 residues. The ends lost 7 bases at V and 1 base at J; junction bases unmatched: 6. The germline V gene has CDR1 SGHRS and CDR2 YFSETQ. The genes are TRBV5-1 and TRBJ2-3; 13 bases are shared with TRBD2. Source: peripheral blood, taken on day 0 of AZD1222 vaccination. The sequence came from an adult in good health. The DNA of the CDR3 is TGCGCCAGCGCCGGACTAGCGGGGGACGGCACAGATACGCAGTATTTT. Its protein is CASAGLAGDGTDTQYF.